These T cell receptor beta chains were read from a single sample in a study of Ad26.COV2.S vaccination and SARS-CoV-2 variants. Sequencing was performed with immunoSEQ multiplex PCR; in TCRdb, only in-frame clones are kept and a portion is missing. The table shows about 350,000 clones, with about 85% occurring only once. The source was peripheral blood, collected in a trial of Ad26.COV2.S vaccine versus placebo. Source of these receptors: a person between 18 and 65 years old who received the Ad26.COV2.S COVID-19 vaccine or a placebo. The CDR3 runs from the conserved cysteine through the conserved F or W. A D gene is named only where the DNA matches it firmly. Expanded clones are given a class, and other clones once, few, many or no size at all.

J gene,V gene,D gene,clone size,CDR3 DNA,CDR3 protein
TRBJ1-6,TRBV3-1/TRBV3-2,-,-,TGTGCCAGCAGCCATGTGGACAGCAGGCATTCACCCCTCCACTTT,CASSHVDSRHSPLHF
TRBJ1-1,TRBV6-2/TRBV6-3,-,once,TGTGCCAGCAGTTACAGAGGGGAGATGAACACTGAAGCTTTCTTT,CASSYRGEMNTEAFF
TRBJ1-5,TRBV6-6,-,-,TGTGCCAACGCCTTCGGGAAGGATCAGCCCCAGCATTTT,CANAFGKDQPQHF
TRBJ1-1,TRBV13,-,-,TGTGCCAGCAGCTTGAGCTCCCCGAGGGTTTTCTTT,CASSLSSPRVFF
TRBJ2-1,TRBV5-6,-,-,TGTGCCAGCAGCTGGGGGTCGGGCGGAAGAGGAAGTGAGCAGTTCTTC,CASSWGSGGRGSEQFF
TRBJ2-2,TRBV29-1,TRBD1,-,TGCAGCGTTGGGAGGACAGGGACCACCGGGGAGCTGTTTTTT,CSVGRTGTTGELFF
TRBJ2-2,TRBV18,-,once,TGTGCCAGCTCACCACCCCAGGGTTCCCCAACCCCCGGGGAGCTGTTTTTT,CASSPPQGSPTPGELFF
TRBJ1-5,TRBV18,TRBD1,-,TGTGCCAGCTCACCTCAGGGACAGGGGAGCGAGCCCCAGCATTTT,CASSPQGQGSEPQHF
TRBJ2-4,TRBV5-1,TRBD1,-,TGCGCCAGCAGCGGAACAGGGGCCGTAGCCAAAAACATTCAGTACTTC,CASSGTGAVAKNIQYF
TRBJ2-1,TRBV10-3,-,-,TGTGCCATCGGAAGCTCCTCTCTCTACAATGAGCAGTTCTTC,CAIGSSSLYNEQFF
TRBJ1-2,TRBV28,-,-,TGTGCCAGCAGGGACAGTAACTATGGCTACACCTTC,CASRDSNYGYTF
TRBJ2-2,TRBV9,-,-,TGTGCCAGCAGCAGACGGGGGACGAACACCGGGGAGCTGTTTTTT,CASSRRGTNTGELFF
TRBJ1-4,TRBV9,-,-,TGTGCCAGCAGCGAGGGGCGGACTAATGAAAAACTGTTTTTT,CASSEGRTNEKLFF
TRBJ2-7,TRBV10-3,-,-,TGTGCCATCAGTGAGTTGGCAGGCTACCCTACCTACGAGCAGTACTTC,CAISELAGYPTYEQYF
TRBJ2-3,TRBV24-1,TRBD1,-,TGTGCCACCAGTGAGAATACAGGGGGAATACACTCAGATACGCAGTATTTT,CATSENTGGIHSDTQYF
TRBJ1-1,TRBV28,-,-,TGTGCCAGCGTAAAATTACAGGTAAACACTGAAGCTTTCTTT,CASVKLQVNTEAFF
TRBJ2-7,TRBV15,TRBD2,-,TGTGCCACCAGCGGTAGGACTAGCGACTACGAGCAGTACTTC,CATSGRTSDYEQYF
TRBJ2-6,TRBV7-2,-,-,TGTGCCAGCAGCTTAGTTCCAGGTCTCCGCTCTGGGGCCAACGTCCTGACTTTC,CASSLVPGLRSGANVLTF
TRBJ2-3,TRBV19,TRBD1,-,TGTGCCAGTAGTATATCACGACAGGGCGCTACGCAGTATTTT,CASSISRQGATQYF
TRBJ2-3,TRBV2,TRBD1,-,TGTGCCAGCAGAACAGACAGGGGGCGAGAAGATACGCAGTATTTT,CASRTDRGREDTQYF
TRBJ1-6,TRBV12-3/TRBV12-4,-,-,TGTGCCAGCAGTTTTGGGTCACCCCTCCACTTT,CASSFGSPLHF
TRBJ2-3,TRBV9,-,once,TGTGCCAGCAGCGTAGCCCAGTCCACAGATACGCAGTATTTT,CASSVAQSTDTQYF
TRBJ2-7,TRBV9,-,few,TGTGCCAGCAGCGAGCCGGGAGCCTACGAGCAGTACTTC,CASSEPGAYEQYF
TRBJ1-6,TRBV4-3,-,once,TGCGCCAGCAGCCAAGACCCCACGGGGGGCGTATCACCCCTCCACTTT,CASSQDPTGGVSPLHF
TRBJ2-7,TRBV11-2,TRBD2,-,TGTGCCAGCAGCTTCCCGATAGCGGGAGCGCGCTACGAGCAGTACTTC,CASSFPIAGARYEQYF
TRBJ1-2,TRBV7-9,-,few,TGTGCCAGCAGCCCCACGGGGATGGTAGCTAACTATGGCTACACCTTC,CASSPTGMVANYGYTF
TRBJ1-5,TRBV29-1,-,-,TGCAGCGTTGTCTTATCCCCACAGGGCAATCAGCCCCAGCATTTT,CSVVLSPQGNQPQHF
TRBJ2-6,TRBV4-3,-,-,TGCGCCAGCAGCCAAGTTGGGGATTCTGGGGCCAACGTCCTGACTTTC,CASSQVGDSGANVLTF
TRBJ1-5,TRBV5-6,-,-,TGTGCCAGCAGCTTTGAGGGGTCCAGCAATCAGCCCCAGCATTTT,CASSFEGSSNQPQHF
TRBJ1-5,TRBV19,-,-,TGTGCCAGTAGTGAGCTAGGCGGAGGGCCCCAGCATTTT,CASSELGGGPQHF
TRBJ1-2,TRBV27,-,-,TGTGCCAGCAGTTTGCAGGGTAACTATGGCTACACCTTC,CASSLQGNYGYTF
TRBJ2-7,TRBV28,-,-,TGTGCCAGCAGTTTGGTGGTCCGACCATTCGATCAGTACTTC,CASSLVVRPFDQYF
TRBJ2-7,TRBV9,TRBD2,-,TGTGCCAGCAGCGGGGGGGGACTAGCGGGTGGCAACTCCTACGAGCAGTACTTC,CASSGGGLAGGNSYEQYF
TRBJ1-1,TRBV7-2,-,once,TGTGCCAGCAGCTTACGCCGGTTGACTGAAGCTTTCTTT,CASSLRRLTEAFF
TRBJ2-7,TRBV30,-,few,TGTGCCTGGAGTGTGTTCTCGTCCTACGAGCAGTACTTC,CAWSVFSSYEQYF
TRBJ1-1,TRBV6-4,-,-,TGTGCCAGCAGTGTTGAGGGGGGTACTGAAGCTTTCTTT,CASSVEGGTEAFF
TRBJ2-2,TRBV30,-,-,TGTGCCTGGAGTCCCCCCCCCGTGCTTGGCACCGGGGAGCTGTTTTTT,CAWSPPPVLGTGELFF
TRBJ1-2,TRBV3-1/TRBV3-2,-,-,TGTGCCAGCAGCCTAAGCACCGAACTTTATGGCTACACCTTC,CASSLSTELYGYTF
TRBJ2-3,TRBV30,TRBD1,-,TGTGCCTGGAGTGTACAGGGGGATACGCAGTATTTT,CAWSVQGDTQYF
TRBJ2-7,TRBV6-5,TRBD2,-,TGTGCCAGCAGTTACGCGCGGGGGGGCTACGAGCAGTACTTC,CASSYARGGYEQYF
TRBJ2-7,TRBV7-2,-,-,TGTGCCAGCAGCTTAGTCAGGGCTAGCGACCTCCTGGGGCACGAGCAGTACTTC,CASSLVRASDLLGHEQYF
TRBJ2-5,TRBV15,-,-,TGTGCCACCAGCAGAGGCGCTGCGGTGGAGACCCAGTACTTC,CATSRGAAVETQYF